This T cell receptor beta chain derives from a study of blood T cell repertoires in COVID-19. Clones were sequenced by immunoSEQ multiplex PCR, and TCRdb holds only the in-frame ones, with some missing. The sample includes fewer than 250,000 clones, about nine tenths seen only once; the top ten take about 0.8%. The CDR3 is 16 amino acids. Germline trimming cut 6 bases from V and 2 bases from J; bases unmatched to any gene: 8. Germline CDR1 MNHNY, CDR2 SVGAGI (reference sequence). The sample taken for sequencing was peripheral blood. This sequence originates from a young man with COVID-19, enrolled during active disease. The chain carries TRBV6-6 and TRBJ2-5, with 11 positions matching TRBD2. CDR3 in DNA: TGTGCCAGCAGGCCCACTAGCGGGGGCAAGCAAGAGACCCAGTACTTC. It encodes CASRPTSGGKQETQYF.